This TCR beta chain appears in the sequencing data of a study of T cell changes during pregnancy in multiple sclerosis. The length of the CDR3 is 14 residues. Per the germline V gene, CDR1 is SGHAT and CDR2 is FQNNGV. Trimming removed 1 base at V and 3 bases at J, with 10 bases between. TCRdb keeps only in-frame clones here, not all; method: immunoSEQ multiplex PCR. The table includes tens of thousands of clones, 88% detected once. This sample comprised CD8+ T cells from peripheral blood mononuclear cells, obtained after pregnancy. The clonotype comes from a female donor in good health, enrolled as a control in a pregnancy study. The chain is built from TRBV11-2 and TRBJ2-7, with D perhaps TRBD2 (5 bases). CDR3: CASSLGPGSYEQYF. DNA of the CDR3: TGTGCCAGCAGCTTAGGCCCGGGGAGCTACGAGCAGTACTTC.